This TCR beta chain appears in the sequencing data of a study of T cell repertoires in cytomegalovirus infection (dated by TCRdb to the late 2010s). With respect to the entire study: The HLA type of each donor mattered for the analysis, because public TCR beta signatures pointed to carriage of CMV infection along with the matching HLA type.

In the germline V gene, CDR1 corresponds to SGHNT and CDR2 to YENEEA. The CDR3 runs 12 amino acids, cysteine and phenylalanine included. Just the 36-base CDR3 DNA is kept, in frame starting at base 1. Trimming takes 5 bases from V and 8 bases from J, and the germline ends sit 10 bases apart. What the study reported, not specific to this receptor: The ex vivo response was dominated by HLA-C-restricted CMV-specific TCR beta clonotypes, which also provided the single most frequent clonotype in two of eight donors. In both this cohort and an independent roughly 330-donor cohort, the cumulative frequency of public TCR beta family members distinguished carriers of CMV infection plus the relevant HLA type.

As concerns this clonotype: Its antigen is unknown. No much larger clonotype is one base removed from it; base qualities were not supplied.

Sequencing used an Illumina HiSeq 1500. TCRdb's own reprocessing of the public reads used fastp at Q25 and MiXCR and kept productive beta chains. Every CDR3 protein is listed once, alongside the most common genes and DNA of its rows. Present in this sample are tens of thousands of distinct CDR3 sequences, over 3.5% of which were seen just once. The ten biggest clones cover around a fifth of the sample. The source is a human donor in good health (CMV status not recorded). Some clones in this sample may be carry-over from other donors' samples. The V and J genes are TRBV11-3 and TRBJ2-1; there is no confident call for the D gene. Specimen: PBMCs. At the DNA level, the sequence is TGTGCCAGCAGCCATGGTGGCGATGAGCAGTTCTTC. The encoded protein is CASSHGGDEQFF.